This T cell receptor beta chain is from a study of T cell responses to AZD1222 COVID-19 vaccine. V lost 1 base to trimming and J lost 0 bases, with 12 bases between them. This CDR3 contains 16 residues. Germline CDR1 reads SGHKS; CDR2 reads YYEKEE (reference sequence). The data were produced by immunoSEQ multiplex PCR, yet TCRdb's version contains in-frame clones alone and is incomplete. The sample lists approximately 82,000 clones, approximately 90% seen once, with around 2.9% in the top ten. Sequenced here: peripheral blood, sampled 28 days after the second AZD1222 dose. This chain uses TRBV5-5 with TRBJ2-3; D remains ambiguous. This TCR was recovered from an adult who received the AZD1222 COVID-19 vaccine. CDR3 sequence: CASSLIGETSTDTQYF. The CDR3 DNA reads TGTGCCAGCAGCTTGATTGGGGAAACTAGCACAGATACGCAGTATTTT.